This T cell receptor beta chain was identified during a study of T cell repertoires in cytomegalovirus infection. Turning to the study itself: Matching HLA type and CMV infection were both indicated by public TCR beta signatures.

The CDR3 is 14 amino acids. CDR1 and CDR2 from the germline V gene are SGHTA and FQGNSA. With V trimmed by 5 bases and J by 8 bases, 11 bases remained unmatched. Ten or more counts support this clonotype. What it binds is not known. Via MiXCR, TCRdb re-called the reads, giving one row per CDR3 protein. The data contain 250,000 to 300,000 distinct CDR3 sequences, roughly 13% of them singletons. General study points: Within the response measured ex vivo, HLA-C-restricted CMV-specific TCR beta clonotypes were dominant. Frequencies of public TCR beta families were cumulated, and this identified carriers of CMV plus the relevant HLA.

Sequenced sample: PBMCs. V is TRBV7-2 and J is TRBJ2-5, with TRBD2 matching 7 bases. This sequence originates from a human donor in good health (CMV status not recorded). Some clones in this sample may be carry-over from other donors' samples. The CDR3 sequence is CASSTKGLGLTQYF. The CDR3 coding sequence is TGTGCCAGCAGCACTAAAGGACTAGGTCTCACCCAGTACTTC.